The 32 T cell receptor beta chains listed next were all sequenced from one sample in a study of technical replicates of blood from several donors. Profiled with immunoSEQ multiplex PCR; TCRdb holds only in-frame clones, not every one. This sample has roughly 68,000 clones, with approximately 93% found just once. Sample: PBMCs. Every receptor here comes from a human donor in good health. Some clones in this sample may be carry-over from other donors' samples.

The chain couples TRBV2 to TRBJ1-2; 7 bases line up with TRBD1. V was pared by 5 bases and J by 8 bases, with 8 bases of the junction left unmatched. CDR1 and CDR2 (germline): SNHLY, FYNNEI. The CDR3 consists of 13 residues. The CDR3 is CASSRDSVRGYTF. The CDR3 region has the DNA TGTGCCAGCAGTAGGGACAGCGTCCGCGGCTACACCTTC.

The chain combines TRBV9 with TRBJ2-1; 9 bases align to TRBD2. Germline assignment: CDR1 SGDLS and CDR2 YYNGEE. With V trimmed by 3 bases and J by 8 bases, 18 bases remained unmatched. The CDR3 loop spans 18 amino acids. CDR3 amino acids: CASSGYTVGGRASYEQFF. CDR3 in DNA: TGTGCCAGCAGCGGCTACACGGTGGGCGGGAGGGCCAGTTATGAGCAGTTCTTC.

This chain connects TRBV6-5 to TRBJ2-5; D unclear. Looked up from germline, CDR1 is MNHEY and CDR2 is SVGAGI. The CDR3 covers 12 residues. V was clipped by 6 bases and J by 5 bases, with 10 bases between them. CDR3 sequence: CASRSTWETQYF. In DNA, the CDR3 is TGTGCCAGCAGATCTACGTGGGAGACCCAGTACTTC.

The rearrangement links TRBV7-9 to TRBJ1-1; D unresolved. The germline gives CDR1 SEHNR, CDR2 FQNEAQ (reference sequence). V was pared by 3 bases and J by 3 bases, with 11 bases between. The CDR3 length is 14 residues. In DNA, the CDR3 is TGTGCCAGCAGCTTCTTAGACCGGGACACTGAAGCTTTCTTT. Translation: CASSFLDRDTEAFF.

This chain uses TRBV7-2 with TRBJ2-2; D perhaps matches TRBD2 (6 bases). Germline-derived CDR1 and CDR2 are SGHTA and FQGNSA. Deletions cut 11 bases from V and 4 bases from J, with 26 bases between. The CDR3 has 17 residues. CDR3 sequence: CASPRGALASGTGELFF. Here the CDR3 DNA reads TGTGCCTCTCCCCGAGGGGCCCTAGCGTCTGGCACCGGGGAGCTGTTTTTT.

This clone was seen a single time. The chain combines TRBV5-1 with TRBJ1-1; 7 bases are a match to TRBD1. The trim removed 4 bases at V and 6 bases at J, leaving 9 bases unmatched. The CDR3 sequence is 14 residues long. In germline, CDR1 is SGHRS, CDR2 YFSETQ. The CDR3 DNA reads as TGCGCCAGCAGCGAGATGACAGGGCTCGCTGAAGCTTTCTTT. It yields the protein CASSEMTGLAEAFF.

The chain has TRBV2 and TRBJ2-5, with D perhaps matching TRBD1 (5 bases). The V end lost 1 base, the J end lost 5 bases, and 8 bases lay between the germline ends. Germline loops: CDR1 SNHLY, CDR2 FYNNEI. This CDR3 has 13 residues. The CDR3 here is CASSEEGMETQYF. CDR3 bases: TGTGCCAGCAGTGAAGAGGGGATGGAGACCCAGTACTTC.

With respect to this clone: This sample includes further DNA sequences coding for the same CDR3. V is TRBV30 and J is TRBJ2-3; 7 nucleotides agree with TRBD1. The CDR3 covers 15 residues. The V and J ends lost 3 bases and 0 bases, in that order; junction bases with no gene match: 6. CDR1 GTSNPN and CDR2 SVGIG come from the germline V gene (reference sequence). CDR3 sequence reads: CAWRVTGASTDTQYF. The CDR3, as DNA: TGTGCCTGGAGGGTAACAGGGGCCAGCACAGATACGCAGTATTTT.

This clone was seen only once. The V and J genes are TRBV7-6 and TRBJ2-3; 11 bases agree with TRBD2. V was clipped by 2 bases and J by 3 bases; unmatched bases: 7. Germline CDR1 and CDR2: SGHVS and FNYEAQ. The CDR3 length is 17 residues. The CDR3, as DNA: TGTGCCAGCAGCTTAACCCCTAGCGGGGGGCGGACAGATACGCAGTATTTT. As protein: CASSLTPSGGRTDTQYF.

V and J are TRBV6-5 and TRBJ2-3; TRBD2 aligns across 9 bases. V was clipped by 2 bases and J by 3 bases; unmatched bases: 6. The V gene's germline CDR1 is MNHEY and CDR2 SVGAGI. The CDR3 is made up of 16 amino acids. DNA for the CDR3: TGTGCCAGCAGTTACAAGCGGGGGGTTACTACAGATACGCAGTATTTT. Residues: CASSYKRGVTTDTQYF.

This clone appeared once. The chain joins TRBV27 to TRBJ1-3; D is ambiguous. V was trimmed by 10 bases and J by 0 bases, leaving 7 bases between them. The CDR3 spans 12 residues. Looked up from germline, CDR1 is MNHEY and CDR2 is SMNVEV (reference sequence). The CDR3, as DNA: TGTGCCAAGAGGAACTCTGGAAACACCATATATTTT. It translates to CAKRNSGNTIYF.

The chain uses TRBV7-2 and TRBJ1-3; a weak D match, TRBD1 (6 bases). V gave up 5 bases and J gave up 0 bases, with 8 bases separating them. The CDR3 consists of 14 residues. CDR1 is SGHTA and CDR2 is FQGNSA in the germline V gene. CDR3 loop: CASSLQGSGNTIYF. CDR3 bases: TGTGCCAGCAGCCTACAGGGCTCTGGAAACACCATATATTTT.

This sequence joins TRBV27 and TRBJ1-2, with D possibly TRBD1 on 5 matching bases. Trimming cost V 2 bases and J 7 bases, with 11 bases left between them. CDR1 is MNHEY, CDR2 SMNVEV, per germline (reference sequence). The CDR3 sequence is 13 residues long. The CDR3 reads CASSLEIGGGYTF. CDR3 DNA sequence: TGTGCCAGCAGTTTAGAGATCGGGGGTGGCTACACCTTC.

The CDR3 is CASSLVRDNEQFF. For the CDR3, the DNA is TGTGCCAGCAGCTTAGTAAGAGACAATGAGCAGTTCTTC. This sequence joins TRBV7-2 and TRBJ2-1; D remains unclear. Looked up from germline, CDR1 is SGHTA and CDR2 is FQGNSA. V was trimmed by 1 base and J by 5 bases, leaving 6 bases between them. The CDR3 has 13 residues. The whole variable domain, filled in from reference TRBV7-2 and TRBJ2-1, reads GAGVSQSPSNKVTEKGKDVELRCDPISGHTALYWYRQSLGQGLEFLIYFQGNSAPDKSGLPSDRFSAERTGGSVSTLTIQRTQQEDSAVYLCASSLVRDNEQFFGPGTRLTVL.

This rearrangement joins TRBV19 to TRBJ1-4; D gene ambiguous. CDR1 and CDR2 from the germline V gene are LNHDA and SQIVND (reference sequence). V was pared by 1 base and J by 11 bases, with 14 bases between. The CDR3 length is 14 residues. The CDR3 loop reads CASSIGLSEMKLFF. CDR3 in DNA: TGTGCCAGTAGTATAGGTTTATCTGAGATGAAACTGTTTTTT.

This sequence joins TRBV4-3 and TRBJ1-2; D remains unclear. Germline V gene lookup returns CDR1 LGHNA and CDR2 YSLEER. V lost 0 bases to trimming and J lost 7 bases, with 12 bases between them. CDR3 length: 14 residues. The CDR3 nucleotides are TGCGCCAGCAGCCAAGAGGGCGAGATGGGTGGCTACACCTTC. Protein: CASSQEGEMGGYTF.

The rearrangement joins TRBV9 to TRBJ2-5; 7 nucleotides match TRBD1. J was trimmed by 7 bases and V by 3 bases; bases with no gene match: 9. Looked up from germline, CDR1 is SGDLS and CDR2 is YYNGEE. There are 14 residues in the CDR3. The CDR3 sequence: CASSAGDSVGTQYF. The CDR3 DNA follows: TGTGCCAGCAGCGCCGGGGACAGCGTGGGGACCCAGTACTTC.

The rearrangement links TRBV18 to TRBJ1-2; D possibly corresponds to TRBD1 (6 bases). The CDR3 covers 13 residues. Looked up from germline, CDR1 is KGHSH and CDR2 is LQKENI. V shed 6 bases and J shed 4 bases, with 12 bases lying between them. The CDR3 DNA reads TGTGCCAGCTCCCAGGACAGTAGCTATGGCTACACCTTC. It codes for CASSQDSSYGYTF.

The chain couples TRBV19 to TRBJ2-7, with D hard to call. The length of the CDR3 is 15 residues. Germline V gene data show CDR1 as LNHDA and CDR2 as SQIVND (reference sequence). V was cut by 2 bases and J by 2 bases, with 13 bases left in between. Here the CDR3 DNA reads TGTGCCAGTAGTATATTACTGAGTCCGGCCTACGAGCAGTACTTC. Translation gives CASSILLSPAYEQYF. Variable domain in full (rest from reference TRBV19 and TRBJ2-7): DGGITQSPKYLFRKEGQNVTLSCEQNLNHDAMYWYRQDPGQGLRLIYYSQIVNDFQKGDIAEGYSVSREKKESFPLTVTSAQKNPTAFYLCASSILLSPAYEQYFGPGTRLTVT.

The chain employs TRBV7-9 and TRBJ1-2, with a possible D match to TRBD1 (5 bases). This CDR3 region has 12 residues. V was clipped by 5 bases and J by 8 bases, with 12 bases between them. CDR1 is SEHNR, CDR2 FQNEAQ, per germline (reference sequence). The CDR3 sequence is CASSPQDGGYTF. For the CDR3, the DNA is TGTGCCAGCAGCCCACAGGATGGAGGCTACACCTTC.

The V call is TRBV4-2, the J call TRBJ2-7, with 11 nucleotides matching TRBD2. V gave up 5 bases and J gave up 2 bases; unmatched junction bases: 2. CDR1 and CDR2 from the germline V gene are LGHNA and YNFKEQ. The CDR3 totals 14 residues. CDR3 in DNA: TGTGCCAGCAGCACGGGACTAGCGGCCTACGAGCAGTACTTC. Translating gives CASSTGLAAYEQYF.

The V call is TRBV19, the J call TRBJ2-1, with D tentatively TRBD2 (5 bases). Germline assignment: CDR1 LNHDA and CDR2 SQIVND (reference sequence). V shed 4 bases and J shed 1 base, with 11 bases lying between them. The CDR3 length is 15 residues. CDR3 DNA sequence: TGTGCCAGTAGTACTACTAGTGGGTCCTACAATGAGCAGTTCTTC. It yields the protein CASSTTSGSYNEQFF.

This chain uses TRBV2 with TRBJ2-7; no firm D call. V was cut by 0 bases and J by 6 bases, with 3 bases left in between. The CDR3 loop spans 11 amino acids. Germline CDR1 SNHLY, CDR2 FYNNEI. CDR3 DNA: TGTGCCAGCAGTGAAGCAGCCGAGCAGTACTTC. This encodes CASSEAAEQYF.

V gene TRBV19 combines with J gene TRBJ1-4; possible D gene TRBD1, 6 bases. Germline V lookup: CDR1 LNHDA, CDR2 SQIVND (reference sequence). Trimming cost V 5 bases and J 7 bases, with 20 bases left between them. CDR3 length: 16 residues. The DNA for the CDR3 is TGTGCCAGTAGTGCCAAGTGGGGGCGGGCGAGTGAAAAACTGTTTTTT. It translates to CASSAKWGRASEKLFF.

The chain employs TRBV5-1 and TRBJ2-5; 7 bases are shared with TRBD2. J was trimmed by 5 bases and V by 2 bases; bases with no gene match: 9. Germline V CDR1 and CDR2: SGHRS, YFSETQ. CDR3 length: 15 amino acids. This CDR3 is CASSFPSRGEETQYF. CDR3 coding DNA: TGCGCCAGCAGCTTCCCCTCACGGGGGGAGGAGACCCAGTACTTC.

V gene TRBV5-4 combines with J gene TRBJ1-5, with D perhaps matching TRBD1 (5 bases). The CDR3 loop spans 17 amino acids. Trimming cost V 3 bases and J 0 bases, with 16 bases left between them. In germline, CDR1 is SGHNT, CDR2 YYREEE (reference sequence). This CDR3 reads CASSWGPGEDSNQPQHF. CDR3 bases: TGTGCCAGCAGCTGGGGCCCGGGTGAGGATAGCAATCAGCCCCAGCATTTT.

The rearrangement links TRBV29-1 to TRBJ1-3; D possibly corresponds to TRBD1 (6 bases). Trimming cost V 4 bases and J 4 bases, with 11 bases left between them. The germline gives CDR1 SQVTM, CDR2 ANQGSEA. The CDR3 extends over 13 amino acids. The CDR3 is CSVAQGAGNTIYF. CDR3 DNA sequence: TGCAGCGTTGCACAGGGTGCGGGAAACACCATATATTTT. Complete variable domain (other parts from reference TRBV29-1 and TRBJ1-3): SAVISQKPSRDICQRGTSLTIQCQVDSQVTMMFWYRQQPGQSLTLIATANQGSEATYESGFVIDKFPISRPNLTFSTLTVSNMSPEDSSIYLCSVAQGAGNTIYFGEGSWLTVV.

This rearrangement joins TRBV6-1 to TRBJ2-7, with 8 bases aligning to TRBD2. Germline lookup yields CDR1 MNHNS and CDR2 SASEGT. V was clipped by 10 bases and J by 5 bases; unmatched bases: 16. There are 15 residues in the CDR3. The CDR3 coding sequence is TGTGCCATCACAACGGGTAAAGCGGGAGAACACGAGCAGTACTTC. This sequence encodes CAITTGKAGEHEQYF.

This clone was observed a handful of times. The CDR3 is CASSIDRGTGSYNEQFF. The CDR3, as DNA: TGTGCCAGTAGTATAGATCGAGGGACAGGGTCCTACAATGAGCAGTTCTTC. The V and J genes are TRBV19 and TRBJ2-1; 9 nucleotides align to TRBD1. The V gene end was trimmed by 0 bases and the J gene end by 1 base; junction bases not matched to a gene: 4. Per germline, CDR1 LNHDA and CDR2 SQIVND (reference sequence). The length of the CDR3 is 17 residues.

This clone was counted once. The rearrangement uses TRBV29-1 and TRBJ2-7; D gene ambiguous. CDR1 is SQVTM, CDR2 ANQGSEA, per germline. Trimming pared 2 bases from V and 9 bases from J, leaving 20 bases between. This CDR3 is built from 14 residues. CDR3 loop: CSVEFGQSTRLQYF. The CDR3 DNA follows: TGCAGCGTTGAATTTGGCCAGAGCACGAGGTTGCAGTACTTC.

The chain employs TRBV9 and TRBJ2-1, with TRBD2 identical over 8 bases. Per the germline V gene, CDR1 is SGDLS and CDR2 is YYNGEE. The CDR3 is 15 residues long. V dropped 4 bases and J dropped 7; count of bases not matched to a gene: 10. The CDR3 loop is CASSPRGGVDNEQFF. CDR3 nucleotide sequence: TGTGCCAGCAGCCCCCGGGGGGGGGTTGATAATGAGCAGTTCTTC.

The chain uses TRBV5-1 and TRBJ2-5; TRBD1 matches at 10 bases. Germline CDR1 reads SGHRS; CDR2 reads YFSETQ. This CDR3 is built from 15 residues. V trimming: 4 bases; J trimming: 4 bases; junction bases outside the gene matches: 7. The CDR3 spells CASSRDRGVGETQYF. In DNA form, the CDR3 reads TGCGCCAGCAGCAGGGACAGGGGTGTTGGAGAGACCCAGTACTTC.